One and the same sample provided the 2 T cell receptor beta chains below, sequenced in a study of blood T cell repertoires in COVID-19. TCRdb's copy holds only in-frame clones and misses some; the assay was immunoSEQ multiplex PCR. This sample carries about 280,000 clones, roughly 85% of them seen once, and the ten largest clones take 2% to 3%. Material: PBMCs or T cells enriched from blood (not recorded which). Receptor source: a woman in her forties or fifties who had recovered from COVID-19.

The chain employs TRBV15 and TRBJ1-4, with D tentatively TRBD1 (6 bases). Trimming shortened V by 0 bases and J by 6 bases, and 11 bases separated the two germline ends. CDR1 LNHNV and CDR2 YYDKDF come from the germline V gene (reference sequence). CDR3 length: 15 amino acids. CDR3 region: CATSRDPGGDEKLFF. The CDR3 bases are TGTGCCACCAGCAGAGATCCGGGGGGCGATGAAAAACTGTTTTTT.

The chain is built from TRBV19 and TRBJ1-5; D might be TRBD1 (5 bases). The germline V gene encodes CDR1 LNHDA and CDR2 SQIVND (reference sequence). V lost 5 bases and J lost 0, with 11 bases in between. The CDR3 has 15 amino acids. DNA of the CDR3: TGTGCCAGTAGTGGACATGGGGTTAGCAATCAGCCCCAGCATTTT. Translated, it gives CASSGHGVSNQPQHF.